This T cell receptor beta chain was recovered during a study of cytomegalovirus exposure and HLA in healthy donors. Across the study: Most donors, roughly 82% of 398 genotyped, fell in the Caucasian-associated ancestry cluster. The study's findings and limits: Productive rates of about 90% or about 30% were seen for most TCR beta V segments in an earlier analysis. The classifier reportedly diagnosed cytomegalovirus status with high specificity and sensitivity.

Points on this clone: Its cognate antigen is unknown.

PCR amplification relied on 60 Vbeta primers (plus 13 Jbeta primers). Clones were sequenced by immunoSEQ multiplex PCR, and TCRdb holds only the in-frame ones, with some missing. The sample contains roughly 120,000 clones, roughly 70% of which appear only once. Germline values: CDR1 SQVTM, CDR2 ANQGSEA. The CDR3 spans 10 residues. V was cut by 4 bases and J by 11 bases, with 11 bases left in between. The source is a woman aged 18-29 years in good health and CMV-seronegative. The chain uses TRBV29-1 and TRBJ2-5; D is ambiguous. Sequenced: PBMCs. CDR3: CSVGQRSQYF. The CDR3 region has the DNA TGCAGCGTTGGTCAGCGCTCTCAGTACTTC.